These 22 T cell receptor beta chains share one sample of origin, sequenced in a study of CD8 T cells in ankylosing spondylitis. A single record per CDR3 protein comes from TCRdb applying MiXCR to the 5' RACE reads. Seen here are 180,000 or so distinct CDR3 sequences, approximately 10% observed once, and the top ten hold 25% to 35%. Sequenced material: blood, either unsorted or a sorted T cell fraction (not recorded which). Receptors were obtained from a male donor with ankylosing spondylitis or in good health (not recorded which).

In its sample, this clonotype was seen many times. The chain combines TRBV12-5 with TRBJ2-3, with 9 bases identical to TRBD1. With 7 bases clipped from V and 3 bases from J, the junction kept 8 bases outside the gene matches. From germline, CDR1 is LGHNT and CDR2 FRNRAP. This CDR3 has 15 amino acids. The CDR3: CASAPGQGLTDTQYF. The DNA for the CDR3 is TGTGCTAGTGCCCCGGGACAGGGACTTACAGATACGCAGTATTTT.

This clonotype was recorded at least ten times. The CDR3 here is CATSEPGQGEETQYF. The CDR3 nucleotides read TGTGCCACCAGTGAACCGGGACAGGGAGAAGAGACCCAGTACTTC. The J gene is TRBJ2-5, the V gene TRBV24-1; 9 nucleotides line up with TRBD1. The CDR3 spans 15 residues. Germline assignment: CDR1 KGHDR and CDR2 SFDVKD. Trimming cost V 4 bases and J 3 bases; bases outside gene matches: 5.

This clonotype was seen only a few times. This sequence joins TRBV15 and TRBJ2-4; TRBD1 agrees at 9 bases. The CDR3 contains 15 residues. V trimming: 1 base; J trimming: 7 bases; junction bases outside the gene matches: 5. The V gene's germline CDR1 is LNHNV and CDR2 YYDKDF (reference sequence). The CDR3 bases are TGTGCCACCAGCAGAGCTCGGGGGACAGGGAACATTCAGTACTTC. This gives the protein CATSRARGTGNIQYF.

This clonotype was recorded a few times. CDR3 in amino acids: CASSTRRGWGLEAFF. The CDR3 nucleotides read TGTGCCAGCAGCACCCGCAGGGGGTGGGGGCTTGAAGCTTTCTTT. The rearrangement uses TRBV6-1 and TRBJ1-1, with TRBD1 identical over 7 bases. The V and J ends lost 6 bases and 7 bases, in that order; junction bases with no gene match: 14. Per the germline V gene, CDR1 is MNHNS and CDR2 is SASEGT. There are 15 residues in the CDR3.

CDR3 nucleotides: TGCGCCAGCAGCCTCTTAGCGGGGTGGAGCACAGATACGCAGTATTTT. It translates to CASSLLAGWSTDTQYF. V is TRBV5-1 and J is TRBJ2-3; 8 positions match TRBD2. V lost 4 bases, J lost 0 bases, and 7 bases stayed unmatched. Germline V CDR1 and CDR2: SGHRS, YFSETQ. The CDR3 length is 16 residues.

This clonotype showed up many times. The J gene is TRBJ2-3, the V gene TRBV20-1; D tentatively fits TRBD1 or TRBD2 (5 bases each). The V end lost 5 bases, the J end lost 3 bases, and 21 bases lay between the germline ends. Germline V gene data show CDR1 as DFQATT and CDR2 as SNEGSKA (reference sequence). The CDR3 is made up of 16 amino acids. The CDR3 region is CSAEGPQGRRTDTQYF. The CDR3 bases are TGCAGTGCTGAAGGGCCGCAGGGCCGGAGGACAGATACGCAGTATTTT.

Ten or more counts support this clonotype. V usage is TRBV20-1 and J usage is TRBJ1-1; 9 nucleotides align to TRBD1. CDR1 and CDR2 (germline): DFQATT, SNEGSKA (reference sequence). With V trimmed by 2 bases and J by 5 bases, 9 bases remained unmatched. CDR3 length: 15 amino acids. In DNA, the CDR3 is TGCAGTGCTAGATCCCGGACAGGGGAAGGAACTGAAGCTTTCTTT. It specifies CSARSRTGEGTEAFF.

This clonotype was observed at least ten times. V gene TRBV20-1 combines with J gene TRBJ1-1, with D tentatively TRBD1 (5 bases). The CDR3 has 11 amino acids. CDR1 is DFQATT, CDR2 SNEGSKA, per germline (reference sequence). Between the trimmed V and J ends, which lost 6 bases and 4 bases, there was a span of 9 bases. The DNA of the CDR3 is TGCAGTGCGCCGAGGGGCACTGAAGCTTTCTTT. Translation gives CSAPRGTEAFF.

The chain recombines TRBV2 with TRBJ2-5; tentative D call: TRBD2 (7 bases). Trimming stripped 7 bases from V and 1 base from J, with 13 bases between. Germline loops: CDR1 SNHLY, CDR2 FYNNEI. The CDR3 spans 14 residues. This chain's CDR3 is CASIDGGPQETQYF. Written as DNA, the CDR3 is TGTGCCAGCATTGACGGGGGGCCCCAAGAGACCCAGTACTTC.

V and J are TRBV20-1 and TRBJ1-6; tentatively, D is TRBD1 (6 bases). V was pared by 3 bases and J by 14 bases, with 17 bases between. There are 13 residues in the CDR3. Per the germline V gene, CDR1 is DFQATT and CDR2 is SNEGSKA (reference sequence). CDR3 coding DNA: TGCAGTGCTAGCGACTACAGGGTAAAGGCCCTCCACTTT. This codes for CSASDYRVKALHF.

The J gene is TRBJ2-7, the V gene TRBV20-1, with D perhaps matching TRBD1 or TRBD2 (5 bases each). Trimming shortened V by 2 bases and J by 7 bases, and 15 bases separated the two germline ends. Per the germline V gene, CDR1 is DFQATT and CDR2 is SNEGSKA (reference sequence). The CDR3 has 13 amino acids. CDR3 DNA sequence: TGCAGTGCTAGAACCAGGGAGCGCTGGGAGCAGTACTTC. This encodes CSARTRERWEQYF.

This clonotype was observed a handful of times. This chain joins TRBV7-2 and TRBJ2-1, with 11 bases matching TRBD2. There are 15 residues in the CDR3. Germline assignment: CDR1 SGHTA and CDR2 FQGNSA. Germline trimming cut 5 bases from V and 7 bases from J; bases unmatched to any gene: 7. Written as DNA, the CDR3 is TGTGCCAGCAGCCGCACCAGGACTAGCGGGAATGAGCAGTTCTTC. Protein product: CASSRTRTSGNEQFF.

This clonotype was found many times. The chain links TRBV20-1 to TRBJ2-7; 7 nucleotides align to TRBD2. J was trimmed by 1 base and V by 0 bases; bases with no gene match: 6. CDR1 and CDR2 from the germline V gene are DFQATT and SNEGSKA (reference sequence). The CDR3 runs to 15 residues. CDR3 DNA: TGCAGTGCTAGAGATGGGGCTAGCGGTTCCTACGAGCAGTACTTC. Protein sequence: CSARDGASGSYEQYF.

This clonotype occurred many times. The CDR3 here is CASSLGQQVTGELFF. For the CDR3, the DNA is TGCGCCAGCAGCTTGGGGCAGCAAGTGACCGGGGAGCTGTTTTTT. The chain employs TRBV5-1 and TRBJ2-2, with no clear D. CDR3 size: 15 residues. Trimming removed 0 bases from V and 5 bases from J, with 11 bases in between. Germline V lookup: CDR1 SGHRS, CDR2 YFSETQ.

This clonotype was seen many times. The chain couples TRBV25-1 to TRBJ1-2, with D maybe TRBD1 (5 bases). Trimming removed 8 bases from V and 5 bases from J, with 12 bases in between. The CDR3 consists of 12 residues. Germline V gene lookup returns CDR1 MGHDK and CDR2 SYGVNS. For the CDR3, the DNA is TGTGCCAGCCGTGGGGGGGGTTATGGCTACACCTTC. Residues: CASRGGGYGYTF.

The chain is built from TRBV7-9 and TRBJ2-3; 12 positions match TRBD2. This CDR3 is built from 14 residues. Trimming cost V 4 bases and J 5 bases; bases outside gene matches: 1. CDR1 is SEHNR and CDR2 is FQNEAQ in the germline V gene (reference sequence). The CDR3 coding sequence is TGTGCCAGCAGCTCACTAGCGGGAGGAGATACGCAGTATTTT. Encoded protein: CASSSLAGGDTQYF.

The CDR3 DNA sequence: TGTGCCAGCAGTAAAGGGGGCTTCGCTGAAGCTTTCTTT. It is translated as CASSKGGFAEAFF. The rearrangement uses TRBV28 and TRBJ1-1; 7 nucleotides match TRBD1. The V segment lost 5 bases and the J segment 6 bases; nucleotides outside the gene matches: 6. CDR1 is MDHEN and CDR2 is SYDVKM in the germline V gene. This CDR3 region has 13 residues. Complete variable domain (other parts from reference TRBV28 and TRBJ1-1): DVKVTQSSRYLVKRTGEKVFLECVQDMDHENMFWYRQDPGLGLRLIYFSYDVKMKEKGDIPEGYSVSREKKERFSLILESASTNQTSMYLCASSKGGFAEAFFGQGTRLTVV.

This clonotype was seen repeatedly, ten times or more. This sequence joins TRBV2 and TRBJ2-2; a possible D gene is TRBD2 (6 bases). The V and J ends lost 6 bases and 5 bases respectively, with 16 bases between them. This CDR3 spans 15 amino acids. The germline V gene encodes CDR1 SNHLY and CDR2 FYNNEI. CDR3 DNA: TGTGCCAGCAGGATTCGGACTACAGGAACCGGGGAGCTGTTTTTT. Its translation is CASRIRTTGTGELFF.

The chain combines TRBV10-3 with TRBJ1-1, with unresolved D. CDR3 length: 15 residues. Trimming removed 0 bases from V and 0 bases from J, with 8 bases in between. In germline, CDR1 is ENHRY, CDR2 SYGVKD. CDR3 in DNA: TGTGCCATCAGTGAGTCGCCCGGGGTGAACACTGAAGCTTTCTTT. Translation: CAISESPGVNTEAFF.

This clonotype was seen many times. This CDR3 is CAISPGDSPLHF. CDR3 nucleotides: TGTGCCATCAGTCCAGGGGATTCACCCCTCCACTTT. V gene TRBV10-3 combines with J gene TRBJ1-6; weak D call: TRBD1 (6 bases). This CDR3 comprises 12 residues. CDR1 and CDR2 (germline): ENHRY, SYGVKD. Trimming took off 5 bases at V and 8 bases at J, with 7 bases between the two ends.

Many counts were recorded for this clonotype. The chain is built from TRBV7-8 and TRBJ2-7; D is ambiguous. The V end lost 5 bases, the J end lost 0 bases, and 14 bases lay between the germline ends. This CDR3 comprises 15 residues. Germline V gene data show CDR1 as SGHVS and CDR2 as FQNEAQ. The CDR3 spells CASSTPFGSSYEQYF. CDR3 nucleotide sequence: TGTGCCAGCAGCACACCCTTTGGGTCCTCCTACGAGCAGTACTTC. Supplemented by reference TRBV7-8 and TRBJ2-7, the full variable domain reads GAGVSQSPRYKVAKRGQDVALRCDPISGHVSLFWYQQALGQGPEFLTYFQNEAQLDKSGLPSDRFFAERPEGSVSTLKIQRTQQEDSAVYLCASSTPFGSSYEQYFGPGTRLTVT.

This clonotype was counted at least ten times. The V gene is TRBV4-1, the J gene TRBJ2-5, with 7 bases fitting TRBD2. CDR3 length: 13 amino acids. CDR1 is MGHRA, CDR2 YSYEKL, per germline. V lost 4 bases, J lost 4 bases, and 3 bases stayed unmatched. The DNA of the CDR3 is TGCGCCAGCAGCCGACTAGCCGGAGAGACCCAGTACTTC. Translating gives CASSRLAGETQYF.